This T cell receptor (beta chain) was captured by sequencing in a study of OX40 agonist ivuxolimab in advanced cancers. For context, the study as a whole: The costimulatory receptor OX40 (CD134) was targeted by ivuxolimab, a fully human IgG2 agonistic monoclonal antibody. Intravenous ivuxolimab was administered to patients every 2 weeks at six dose levels: 0.01, 0.1, 0.3, 1.5, 3 and 10 mg/kg. Of the roughly 52 dose-escalation patients, hepatocellular carcinoma was present in about 20, melanoma in around 15, renal cell carcinoma in 9 and head and neck cancer in 9. The dose-escalation cohort was 82.7% male with a mean age of about 58 years, ranging from roughly 20 to 85. Prior anti-PD-1, anti-PD-L1 or anti-CTLA-4 therapy was permitted, and checkpoint inhibitors had been received by under 50% of dose-escalation patients. Partial responses were achieved by three dose-escalation patients, of whom one had hepatocellular carcinoma and two had cutaneous melanoma. The purpose of peripheral TCRbeta sequencing was to test whether ivuxolimab changed TCR sequence diversity and led to clonal T-cell expansion. The paper covers the monotherapy dose-escalation part of the phase I ivuxolimab trial, which included N ≈ 50 patients. Study-wide findings and limitations: At doses from 0.1 to 3.0 mg/kg, clonal expansion was seen in both CD4+ and CD8+ blood T cells between baseline and week 6. The antigen specificity of the clonally expanded peripheral T cells was not determined. After ivuxolimab, CD8+ T cells had more expanded clones than CD4+ T cells on average. Low levels of normalized T-cell clonal expansion were also seen in some patients who did not respond. In partial responders in the 0.1-3.0 mg/kg groups, normalized peripheral clonal expansion was found to be among the lowest, especially among CD8+ T cells.

With respect to this clone: The target of this receptor is not known. No base-level quality is on record; no much larger clone is a single base apart.

Patients with autoimmune disease history or receiving systemic immunosuppression were excluded from the trial. Peripheral blood for TCR sequencing was drawn from every dose cohort at baseline, at cycle 4 day 1 and at cycle 7 day 1. The samples were taken from a phase I, first-in-human, multicenter, open-label dose-escalation trial of ivuxolimab. Adults with locally advanced or metastatic melanoma, renal cell, hepatocellular, or head and neck squamous cell carcinoma were enrolled in the trial. Before TCR sequencing, CD4+ and CD8+ T cells were separately sorted from peripheral blood. Genomic DNA was isolated from the sorted cells so that the TCRbeta CDR3 region could be sequenced. The immunoSEQ Assay was used to sequence the TCRbeta CDR3 regions. TCRdb holds this immuneACCESS table with in-frame rearrangements only. Some clones are missing; in checked studies, unresolved V genes explain under half, and the rest has no known cause. Here the sample has tens of thousands of clones; around four fifths occur a single time. The leading ten clones occupy less than 3% of the sample.

The germline V gene supplies CDR1 SGHRS and CDR2 YFSETQ. V and J lose 2 bases and 5 bases, and a span of 8 bases separates them. From the cysteine through the phenylalanine, the CDR3 covers 13 amino acids. Only the CDR3 part of the read is kept: 39 bases, read in frame from the first base. The specimen comprised CD4+ or CD8+ T cells sorted from blood, sampled in a trial of the OX40 agonist ivuxolimab. The clonotype comes from an adult with an advanced solid tumor such as melanoma, head and neck, liver or kidney cancer. The chain is made from TRBV5-1 and TRBJ2-1, with the D gene uncertain. The bases are TGCGCCAGCAGCTTTTCTGTAGACAATGAGCAGTTCTTC. It translates as CASSFSVDNEQFF.